This T cell receptor beta chain was sequenced during a study of breast tumors, draining lymph nodes, adjacent tissues. Trimming removed 4 bases from V and 5 bases from J, with 12 bases in between. The germline gives CDR1 MNHEY, CDR2 SVGEGT. The CDR3 runs to 14 residues. Study-wide findings and caveats: Compared with lymph nodes, tumors were less diverse; compared with nontumor tissue, more. Most tumor T cells seemingly derive from lymph node, then expand in tumor.

In its sample, this clonotype was seen many times. The target antigen is unknown. Using its own MiXCR run on the multiplex PCR reads, TCRdb lists one record per CDR3 protein. Seen here are fewer than 140,000 distinct CDR3 sequences, roughly 29% observed once, and the top ten hold less than 6%. Axillary draining lymph nodes of breast cancer patients supplied the node samples. V usage is TRBV6-2 or TRBV6-3 and J usage is TRBJ2-1; D not resolved. This clonotype was obtained from a female donor with breast cancer. Some clones in this sample may be carry-over from other donors' samples. The sequenced material came from axillary lymph node tissue. CDR3 sequence: CASSWTGRNNEQFF. Here the CDR3 DNA reads TGTGCCAGCAGTTGGACCGGACGGAACAATGAGCAGTTCTTC.